What follows is one TCR beta chain and its context. Its antigen is as yet unknown. In germline, CDR1 is LNHDA, CDR2 SQIVND (reference sequence). CDR3 length: 15 amino acids. The junction had 4 bases not matched to a gene; V was cut back by 3 bases and J by 0 bases. This record comes from a study of cytomegalovirus exposure and HLA in healthy donors. Findings and caveats of the study: Segments of the TCR beta V type were, in most cases, productive about 87% or about 30% of the time in an earlier analysis.

The study ran its PCR with 60 Vbeta and 13 Jbeta primers. Sequencing was performed with immunoSEQ multiplex PCR; in TCRdb, only in-frame clones are kept and a portion is missing. The sample includes over 150,000 clones, roughly 89% of them seen just once. Sequenced material: PBMCs. The sequence derives from a woman in her 30s in good health and CMV-seronegative. The chain couples TRBV19 to TRBJ2-7, with TRBD2 matching 8 bases. The CDR3 nucleotides read TGTGCCAGTAGTATTCCGGGACTAGGCTCCTACGAGCAGTACTTC. Amino acids: CASSIPGLGSYEQYF.